This T cell receptor (beta chain) was identified in a study of T cells in Graves' hyperthyroidism and ophthalmopathy. Germline values: CDR1 SNHLY, CDR2 FYNNEI. CDR3 length: 14 amino acids. With 6 bases removed from V and 3 bases from J, the gap between germline ends came to 14 bases. At least 3 on the Clinical Activity Score was recorded for ophthalmopathy patients, who also had NOSPECS grade at least 4 and duration under 3 months. Ten or more counts support this clonotype. The source material, RNA transcripts, was used to amplify TCR beta CDR3 regions. The TCR CDR3 first-round RT-PCR relied on the HTBI primer set. TCRdb recomputed calls from the multiplex PCR reads with MiXCR, one row per CDR3 protein. The sample records approximately 690,000 distinct CDR3 sequences, more than 20% being singletons.

The chain joins TRBV2 to TRBJ1-2; a possible D gene is TRBD1 (6 bases). The sequence was collected from a man aged 25-40 years with Graves' ophthalmopathy. Sequenced input: blood. For the CDR3, the DNA is TGTGCCAGCAGCCTTCGGGGGGCGGACTATGGCTACACCTTC. Translated: CASSLRGADYGYTF.